This entry lists 19 T cell receptor beta chains sequenced from one sample in a study of technical replicates of blood from several donors. Data came from immunoSEQ multiplex PCR; TCRdb stores just in-frame clones and leaves some out. The sample contains around 76,000 clones, 95% to 98% of which appear only once. The sample taken for sequencing was T cells isolated from PBMCs. The receptors were sampled from a human donor in good health.

The gene calls are TRBV20-1 and TRBJ2-1; D is perhaps TRBD2 (5 bases). The germline CDR1 and CDR2 sequences are DFQATT and SNEGSKA (reference sequence). Trimming pared 4 bases from V and 9 bases from J, leaving 10 bases between. This CDR3 is 11 amino acids long. The CDR3 DNA sequence: TGCAGTGCTACAGCGGCCGGTGAGCAGTTCTTC. This sequence encodes CSATAAGEQFF.

The rearrangement joins TRBV19 to TRBJ1-2; 11 positions agree with TRBD1. From germline, CDR1 is LNHDA and CDR2 SQIVND (reference sequence). V dropped 6 bases and J dropped 4; count of bases not matched to a gene: 10. The CDR3 has 16 amino acids. The CDR3 sequence: CASRPRAGTGGYGYTF. CDR3 in DNA: TGTGCCAGTAGACCTCGAGCCGGGACAGGGGGCTATGGCTACACCTTC.

The chain joins TRBV6-1 to TRBJ1-4; no clear D. This CDR3 has 16 residues. In germline, CDR1 is MNHNS, CDR2 SASEGT. Trimming removed 1 base at V and 0 bases at J, with 9 bases between. Written as DNA, the CDR3 is TGTGCCAGCAGTGAAGGCCTTGGCACAACTAATGAAAAACTGTTTTTT. This sequence encodes CASSEGLGTTNEKLFF.

The chain joins TRBV11-2 to TRBJ2-5; TRBD2 agrees at 7 bases. The CDR3 totals 15 residues. Germline V CDR1 and CDR2: SGHAT, FQNNGV. V lost 5 bases and J lost 4; bases outside the gene matches: 10. In DNA, the CDR3 is TGTGCCAGCAGCACCCCGGGGAGGGCCGGAGAGACCCAGTACTTC. Translation gives CASSTPGRAGETQYF.

The V gene is TRBV6-6, the J gene TRBJ1-1; no definite D call. Trimming cost V 2 bases and J 1 base, with 5 bases left between them. Germline V CDR1 and CDR2: MNHNY, SVGAGI (reference sequence). The CDR3 spans 13 residues. In DNA, the CDR3 is TGTGCCAGCAGTTACGTCCAGAACACTGAAGCTTTCTTT. Translating it yields CASSYVQNTEAFF.

CDR3 residues: CASRFSGAGSEAFF. As DNA, the CDR3 is TGTGCCAGTAGGTTTTCAGGGGCCGGCAGTGAAGCTTTCTTT. The chain couples TRBV19 to TRBJ1-1, with D tentatively TRBD1 (6 bases). Per germline, CDR1 LNHDA and CDR2 SQIVND (reference sequence). CDR3 length: 14 residues. The V gene lost 6 bases and the J gene lost 7 bases, with 18 bases spanning the gap.

The count of this clone is one. This chain connects TRBV5-4 to TRBJ2-3; D is possibly TRBD2 (6 bases). The CDR3 consists of 14 residues. Germline values: CDR1 SGHNT, CDR2 YYREEE (reference sequence). Trimming pared 0 bases from V and 5 bases from J, leaving 10 bases between. CDR3 bases: TGTGCCAGCAGCTTGGAGAGGGGAGGAGATACGCAGTATTTT. It codes for CASSLERGGDTQYF.

The chain recombines TRBV12-5 with TRBJ2-2, with 10 bases fitting TRBD1. V lost 6 bases and J lost 4; bases outside the gene matches: 5. Germline lookup yields CDR1 LGHNT and CDR2 FRNRAP. This CDR3 contains 15 residues. The CDR3 is CASGPGTGATGELFF. The CDR3 bases are TGTGCTAGTGGGCCCGGGACAGGGGCCACCGGGGAGCTGTTTTTT.

The genes are TRBV5-1 and TRBJ2-2, with 9 bases lining up with TRBD2. Germline V lookup: CDR1 SGHRS, CDR2 YFSETQ. Trimming removed 2 bases from V and 0 bases from J; junction bases left unmatched: 2. This CDR3 comprises 16 residues. CDR3 DNA: TGCGCCAGCAGCTTATTAGCGGGGGCGAACACCGGGGAGCTGTTTTTT. It translates to CASSLLAGANTGELFF. The complete variable domain, with remaining parts taken from reference TRBV5-1 and TRBJ2-2, reads KAGVTQTPRYLIKTRGQQVTLSCSPISGHRSVSWYQQTPGQGLQFLFEYFSETQRNKGNFPGRFSGRQFSNSRSEMNVSTLELGDSALYLCASSLLAGANTGELFFGEGSRLTVL.

The chain recombines TRBV7-6 with TRBJ2-3; tentative D call: TRBD2 (6 bases). Trimming took 5 bases from V and 2 from J, leaving 11 bases between them. Germline V gives CDR1 SGHVS, CDR2 FNYEAQ. This CDR3 has 14 residues. CDR3 sequence: CASSPRDFTDTQYF. The CDR3 DNA follows: TGTGCCAGCAGCCCCCGGGACTTCACAGATACGCAGTATTTT.

V is TRBV6-5 and J is TRBJ1-4; tentative D call: TRBD1 (5 bases). Trimming shortened V by 7 bases and J by 12 bases, and 18 bases separated the two germline ends. The CDR3 sequence is 13 residues long. Germline V gives CDR1 MNHEY, CDR2 SVGAGI. The CDR3 loop reads CASTLSLGAQLFF. The CDR3 DNA sequence: TGTGCCAGCACCCTAAGCCTAGGGGCCCAACTGTTTTTT.

This clone came up once. This chain joins TRBV18 and TRBJ2-5, with 11 bases identical to TRBD2. J gave up 3 bases and V 0 bases, and 3 bases lay outside the gene matches. In germline, CDR1 is KGHSH, CDR2 LQKENI. The CDR3 contains 16 residues. In DNA form, the CDR3 reads TGTGCCAGCTCACCACCGAATAGCGGGAGGGAAGAGACCCAGTACTTC. This translates into CASSPPNSGREETQYF.

The chain employs TRBV6-1 and TRBJ2-7; D uncertain. Germline values: CDR1 MNHNS, CDR2 SASEGT. This CDR3 has 13 amino acids. V gave up 4 bases and J gave up 4 bases, with 11 bases separating them. CDR3 nucleotide sequence: TGTGCCAGCAGTGGTAATCTGTTATACGAGCAGTACTTC. Protein: CASSGNLLYEQYF.

V gene TRBV27 combines with J gene TRBJ2-1; TRBD2 aligns across 7 bases. V lost 6 bases, J lost 4 bases, and 21 bases stayed unmatched. Germline V gene lookup returns CDR1 MNHEY and CDR2 SMNVEV (reference sequence). The CDR3 is 19 residues long. The CDR3 coding sequence is TGTGCCAGCAGCTCAAGTTGGGGGGGTGAACTGGCGGCGTACAATGAGCAGTTCTTC. Its protein is CASSSSWGGELAAYNEQFF.

The gene calls are TRBV7-3 and TRBJ2-1, with 8 bases matching TRBD2. V lost 0 bases, J lost 4 bases, and 11 bases stayed unmatched. CDR1 is SGHTA, CDR2 FQGTGA, per germline. This CDR3 has 18 residues. CDR3 coding DNA: TGTGCCAGCAGCTTAACTGGCAGCGGGAGAATGAAGTACAATGAGCAGTTCTTC. The encoded protein is CASSLTGSGRMKYNEQFF.

The chain has TRBV5-1 and TRBJ2-1; D perhaps matches TRBD2 (6 bases). Germline CDR1 reads SGHRS; CDR2 reads YFSETQ. V lost 2 bases and J 10 bases, leaving 13 bases between the germline ends. The CDR3 consists of 13 residues. The CDR3 is CASSFLALGEQFF. The CDR3 DNA sequence: TGCGCCAGCAGCTTCCTAGCGCTGGGGGAGCAGTTCTTC.

The chain employs TRBV5-4 and TRBJ2-1; 8 bases align to TRBD1. The CDR3 consists of 13 residues. Per the germline V gene, CDR1 is SGHNT and CDR2 is YYREEE (reference sequence). The V segment lost 9 bases and the J segment 3 bases; nucleotides outside the gene matches: 5. The CDR3 protein is CATQGQVYNEQFF. CDR3 in DNA: TGTGCCACCCAGGGACAGGTCTACAATGAGCAGTTCTTC.

The chain combines TRBV30 with TRBJ1-1; 8 bases are shared with TRBD1. The CDR3 spans 13 residues. Germline CDR1 is GTSNPN and CDR2 is SVGIG (reference sequence). The V segment lost 3 bases and the J segment 4 bases; nucleotides outside the gene matches: 4. The CDR3 sequence: CAWSPDRGTEAFF. The DNA of the CDR3 is TGTGCCTGGAGCCCCGACAGGGGCACTGAAGCTTTCTTT.

As DNA, the CDR3 is TGCAGCGTTTATTCCCACTGGGCGGGAGGAAGATACGAGCAGTACTTC. Its translation: CSVYSHWAGGRYEQYF. V gene TRBV29-1 combines with J gene TRBJ2-7; 8 bases match TRBD2. The germline CDR1 and CDR2 sequences are SQVTM and ANQGSEA. This CDR3 spans 16 amino acids. V lost 5 bases, J lost 4 bases, and 16 bases stayed unmatched.